This TCR beta chain is drawn from a study of technical replicates of blood from several donors (dated by TCRdb to 2015 to 2018). To prepare the library, the immunoSEQ multiplex PCR assay was applied. TCRdb took over this immuneACCESS table, retaining in-frame rearrangements with V and J assigned. Such tables are incomplete; in checked studies, under half of the missing clones stem from an unresolved V gene, and the remainder is unexplained. Counted in this sample were around 93,000 clones; approximately 94% of them appeared once. The ten largest make up less than 0.4% of the sample. To note about this clone: Its antigen is still unknown. Base quality data are lacking; no much larger clone is found one base away.

The germline V gene sets CDR1 to SGHRS and CDR2 to YFSETQ. From cysteine to phenylalanine, the CDR3 is 17 amino acids long. CDR3 DNA only is kept here, 51 bases in frame from base 1. Germline trimming: 0 bases from V, 0 bases from J; junction bases outside gene matches: 3. The TCR comes from a human donor in good health. The sample taken for sequencing was T cells isolated from PBMCs. The chain uses TRBV5-1 and TRBJ1-4, and TRBD1 aligns with 9 junction nucleotides. CDR3 sequence: CASSLGRQGATNEKLFF. The nucleotide sequence reads TGCGCCAGCAGCTTGGGCCGACAGGGGGCAACTAATGAAAAACTGTTTTTT.